These T cell receptor beta chains were read from a single sample in a study of neurological immune-mediated disorders. TCRdb re-analysed the 5' RACE reads in MiXCR, keeping a single row per CDR3 protein. The table shows over 50,000 distinct CDR3 sequences, with over 5% occurring only once. Sequenced: PBMCs. The receptors were gathered from a human donor with multiple sclerosis. The donor label of this sample is uncertain. Each CDR3 is given with its conserved first and last residue. Each record gives: clone size, J gene, V gene, CDR3 protein. The size field reads once, few or many counts, or a class when the clone is expanded.

clone size: many
J gene: TRBJ2-3
V gene: TRBV5-1
CDR3 protein: CASSTGTSTDTQYF

clone size: many
J gene: TRBJ1-6
V gene: TRBV29-1
CDR3 protein: CSVSDGSYNSPLHF

clone size: many
J gene: TRBJ1-1
V gene: TRBV14
CDR3 protein: CASSHGRGNTEAFF

clone size: once
J gene: TRBJ1-1
V gene: TRBV5-1
CDR3 protein: CASSLRTGSGTEAFF

clone size: many
J gene: TRBJ1-1
V gene: TRBV5-5
CDR3 protein: CASRPPLRDRGFTEAFF

clone size: many
J gene: TRBJ1-5
V gene: TRBV29-1
CDR3 protein: CSVGDREYNQPQHF

clone size: many
J gene: TRBJ2-3
V gene: TRBV13
CDR3 protein: CASSPLGGSSTDTQYF

clone size: many
J gene: TRBJ2-6
V gene: TRBV6-5
CDR3 protein: CASGAGDYGANVLTF

clone size: many
J gene: TRBJ1-6
V gene: TRBV5-1
CDR3 protein: CASSSRPSYNSPLHF

clone size: many
J gene: TRBJ2-7
V gene: TRBV20-1
CDR3 protein: CSARRASYEQYF

clone size: many
J gene: TRBJ2-2
V gene: TRBV9
CDR3 protein: CASGASGSNTGELFF

clone size: many
J gene: TRBJ2-3
V gene: TRBV10-3
CDR3 protein: CAISGTATDTQYF

clone size: many
J gene: TRBJ2-7
V gene: TRBV7-2
CDR3 protein: CASSLEPPGEQYF

clone size: many
J gene: TRBJ1-2
V gene: TRBV12-3/TRBV12-4
CDR3 protein: CASSSANYVYTF

clone size: many
J gene: TRBJ2-1
V gene: TRBV11-3
CDR3 protein: CASSARTSGGRGGYREQFF

clone size: many
J gene: TRBJ1-2
V gene: TRBV5-1
CDR3 protein: CASSYNKQGGSEGYTF

clone size: many
J gene: TRBJ2-2
V gene: TRBV5-5
CDR3 protein: CASSSQRGQNTGELFF

clone size: many
J gene: TRBJ1-1
V gene: TRBV12-3/TRBV12-4
CDR3 protein: CASSPQGGGTEAFF

clone size: medium-sized
J gene: TRBJ2-7
V gene: TRBV29-1
CDR3 protein: CSVNYEQYF

clone size: many
J gene: TRBJ2-7
V gene: TRBV5-1
CDR3 protein: CASSLGQGFSSYEQYF

clone size: many
J gene: TRBJ1-5
V gene: TRBV6-6
CDR3 protein: CASSPPGPQHF

clone size: many
J gene: TRBJ2-7
V gene: TRBV7-6
CDR3 protein: CASSYDPVYEQYF

clone size: many
J gene: TRBJ2-7
V gene: TRBV20-1
CDR3 protein: CSARTGTLYEQYF

clone size: many
J gene: TRBJ2-1
V gene: TRBV5-1
CDR3 protein: CASSFVAGQNEQFF